This TCR beta chain was recovered during a study of blood T cell repertoires in COVID-19. Whole-study context: Samples representing acute and convalescent COVID-19 were sourced from the United States, Italy and Spain. The analysed material was cDNA or gDNA that came from T cells, B-cell-depleted T cells, or PBMCs.

The CDR3 has 12 residues. Germline V gives CDR1 SEHNR, CDR2 FQNEAQ (reference sequence). V gave up 6 bases and J gave up 4 bases, with 9 bases separating them. Source study methods: Reference gene primer amplification gave estimated nucleated cell counts. Repertoires were generated with immunoSEQ multiplex PCR, while TCRdb's copy carries only in-frame clones and drops some. V and J calls plus clone size are reproduced from that table; the DNA served to infer D and trimming. The sample includes around 300,000 clones, 86% of them seen just once. The rearrangement joins TRBV7-9 to TRBJ1-2; the D is unclear. The sequencing input was peripheral blood. The sequence was collected from a woman between 25 and 40 years old with active or convalescent COVID-19. CDR3 loop: CASRRDIYGYTF. CDR3 nucleotides: TGTGCCAGCAGGAGGGATATCTATGGCTACACCTTC.